The clone carrying this TCR beta chain was recorded only once. The sample belongs to a study of blood T cell repertoires in COVID-19. As for the study in general: T cells, B-cell-depleted T cells, or PBMCs supplied cDNA or gDNA.

Produced via immunoSEQ multiplex PCR; TCRdb's table is partial and in-frame only. The sample carries about 300,000 clones, about nine tenths recorded once. CDR3 length: 16 amino acids. The germline gives CDR1 KGHDR, CDR2 SFDVKD. With 4 bases clipped from V and 3 bases from J, the junction kept 2 bases outside the gene matches. This clonotype was sampled from a man aged 30-40 years who had recovered from COVID-19. The chain is built from TRBV24-1 and TRBJ2-2; 12 bases fit TRBD2. Specimen: PBMCs or T cells enriched from blood (not recorded which). CDR3 nucleotide sequence: TGTGCCACCAGTGACCGACTAGCGGGGGACACCGGGGAGCTGTTTTTT. It translates to CATSDRLAGDTGELFF.